The entry below gives a single T cell receptor beta chain sequence along with its context. The junction shows a germline mismatch at one end, possibly a read error. The sample originates from a study of blood T cells in healthy people across ages. Primed by a sample-barcoded 5' primer and a J-beta primer mix, a second PCR proceeded for roughly 6 to 12 cycles. Each CDR3 protein is one row after TCRdb ran MiXCR on the 5' RACE reads. The sample includes about 780,000 distinct CDR3 sequences, roughly 25% of them seen just once. Researchers report isolating at least 7 million PBMCs per sample. Germline CDR1 and CDR2: SGDLS and YYNGEE. This CDR3 spans 16 amino acids. These data also formed part of another study, on T cells of mothers and their children. From that paper: In the second PCR, M1S primer introduced barcodes and 2-4 random bases.

Sequenced: blood. The sequence derives from a boy younger than 18 in good health. This sequence joins TRBV9 and TRBJ2-3; 9 bases are shared with TRBD2. CDR3 loop: CASSGNSGGRTDTQYF. The CDR3 coding sequence is TGTGCCAGTAGCGGAAATAGCGGGGGCCGCACAGATACGCAGTATTTT.